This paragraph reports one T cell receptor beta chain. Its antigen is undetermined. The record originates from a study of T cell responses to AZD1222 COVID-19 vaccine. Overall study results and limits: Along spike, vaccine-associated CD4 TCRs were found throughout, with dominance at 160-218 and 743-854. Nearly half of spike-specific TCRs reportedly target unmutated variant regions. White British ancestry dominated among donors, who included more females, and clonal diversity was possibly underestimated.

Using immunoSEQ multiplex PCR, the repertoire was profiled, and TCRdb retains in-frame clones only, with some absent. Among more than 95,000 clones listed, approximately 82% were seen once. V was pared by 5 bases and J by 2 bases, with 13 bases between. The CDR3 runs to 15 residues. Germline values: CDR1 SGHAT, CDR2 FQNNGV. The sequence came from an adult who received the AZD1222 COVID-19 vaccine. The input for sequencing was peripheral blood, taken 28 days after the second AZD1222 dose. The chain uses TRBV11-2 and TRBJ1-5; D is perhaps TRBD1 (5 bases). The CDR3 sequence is CASSRTRGRNQPQHF. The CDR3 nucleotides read TGTGCCAGCAGCCGAACTAGGGGACGCAATCAGCCCCAGCATTTT.